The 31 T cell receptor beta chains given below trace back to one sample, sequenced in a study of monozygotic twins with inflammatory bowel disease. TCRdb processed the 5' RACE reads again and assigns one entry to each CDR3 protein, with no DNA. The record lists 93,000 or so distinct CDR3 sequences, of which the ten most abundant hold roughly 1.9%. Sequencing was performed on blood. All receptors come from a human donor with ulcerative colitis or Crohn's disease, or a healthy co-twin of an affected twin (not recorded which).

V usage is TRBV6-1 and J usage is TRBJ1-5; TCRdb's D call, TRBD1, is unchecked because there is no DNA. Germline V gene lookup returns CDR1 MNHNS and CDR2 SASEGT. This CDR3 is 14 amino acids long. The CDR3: CASSLGQINQPQHF.

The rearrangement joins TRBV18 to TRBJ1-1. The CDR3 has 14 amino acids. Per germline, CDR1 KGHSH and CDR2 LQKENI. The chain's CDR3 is CASSPASRNTEAFF.

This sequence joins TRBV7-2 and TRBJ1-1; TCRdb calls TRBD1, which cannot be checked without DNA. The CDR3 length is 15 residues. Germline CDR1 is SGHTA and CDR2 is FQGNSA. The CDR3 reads CASSLVAGSNTEAFF. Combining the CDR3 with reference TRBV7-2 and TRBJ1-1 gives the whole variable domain GAGVSQSPSNKVTEKGKDVELRCDPISGHTALYWYRQSLGQGLEFLIYFQGNSAPDKSGLPSDRFSAERTGGSVSTLTIQRTQQEDSAVYLCASSLVAGSNTEAFFGQGTRLTVV.

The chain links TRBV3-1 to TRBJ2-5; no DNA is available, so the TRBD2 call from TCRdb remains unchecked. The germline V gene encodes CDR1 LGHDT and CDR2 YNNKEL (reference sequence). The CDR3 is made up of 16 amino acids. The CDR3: CASSQVDASGGGTQYF.

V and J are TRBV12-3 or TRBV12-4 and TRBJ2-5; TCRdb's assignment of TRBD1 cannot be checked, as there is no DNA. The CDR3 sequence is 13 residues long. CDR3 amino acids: CASSRRGPETQYF.

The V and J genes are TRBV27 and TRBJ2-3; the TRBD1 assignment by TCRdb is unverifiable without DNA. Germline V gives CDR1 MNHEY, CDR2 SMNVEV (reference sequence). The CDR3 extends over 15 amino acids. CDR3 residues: CASSTGTVTTDTQYF.

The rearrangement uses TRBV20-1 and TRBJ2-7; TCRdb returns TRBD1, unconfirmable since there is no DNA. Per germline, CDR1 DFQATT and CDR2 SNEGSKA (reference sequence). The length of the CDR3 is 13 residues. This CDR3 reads CSARGGTVNEQYF.

CDR3 sequence: CASSPGGGAGADTQYF. The genes are TRBV7-2 and TRBJ2-3; the TRBD1 assignment by TCRdb is unverifiable without DNA. There are 16 residues in the CDR3. From germline, CDR1 is SGHTA and CDR2 FQGNSA.

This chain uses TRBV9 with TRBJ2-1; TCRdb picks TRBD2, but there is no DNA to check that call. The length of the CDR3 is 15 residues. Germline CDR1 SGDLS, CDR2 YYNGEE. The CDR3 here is CASSVEGAGGSEQFF. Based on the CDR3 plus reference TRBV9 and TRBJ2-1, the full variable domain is DSGVTQTPKHLITATGQRVTLRCSPRSGDLSVYWYQQSLDQGLQFLIQYYNGEERAKGNILERFSAQQFPDLHSELNLSSLELGDSALYFCASSVEGAGGSEQFFGPGTRLTVL.

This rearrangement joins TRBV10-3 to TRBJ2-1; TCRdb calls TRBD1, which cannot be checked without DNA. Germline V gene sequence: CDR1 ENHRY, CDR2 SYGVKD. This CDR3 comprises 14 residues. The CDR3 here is CAINVGGTVNEQFF.

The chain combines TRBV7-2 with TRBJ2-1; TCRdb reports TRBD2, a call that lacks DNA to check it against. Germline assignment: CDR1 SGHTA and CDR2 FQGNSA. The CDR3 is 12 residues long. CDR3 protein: CASSRTSNEQFF.

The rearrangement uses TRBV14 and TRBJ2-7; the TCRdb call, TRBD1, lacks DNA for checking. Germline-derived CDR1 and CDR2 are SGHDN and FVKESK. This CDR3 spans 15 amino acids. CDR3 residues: CASSAPGQGSYEQYF.

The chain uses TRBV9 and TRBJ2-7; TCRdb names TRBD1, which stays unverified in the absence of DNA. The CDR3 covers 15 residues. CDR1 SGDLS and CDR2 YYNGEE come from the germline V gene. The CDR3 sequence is CASSVRGEGSYEQYF. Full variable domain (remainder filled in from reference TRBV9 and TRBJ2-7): DSGVTQTPKHLITATGQRVTLRCSPRSGDLSVYWYQQSLDQGLQFLIQYYNGEERAKGNILERFSAQQFPDLHSELNLSSLELGDSALYFCASSVRGEGSYEQYFGPGTRLTVT.

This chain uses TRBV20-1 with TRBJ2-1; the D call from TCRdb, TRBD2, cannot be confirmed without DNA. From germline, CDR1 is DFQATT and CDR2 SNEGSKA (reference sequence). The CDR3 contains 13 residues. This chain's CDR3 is CSRREWTYNEQFF.

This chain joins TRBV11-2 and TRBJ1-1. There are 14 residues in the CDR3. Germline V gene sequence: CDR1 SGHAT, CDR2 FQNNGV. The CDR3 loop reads CASSPTTRNTEAFF.

CDR3 sequence: CASSYRPVGGYNEQFF. V gene TRBV6-5 combines with J gene TRBJ2-1; the TCRdb D gene call, TRBD1, has no DNA to confirm it. The CDR3 sequence is 16 residues long. The V gene's germline CDR1 is MNHEY and CDR2 SVGAGI.

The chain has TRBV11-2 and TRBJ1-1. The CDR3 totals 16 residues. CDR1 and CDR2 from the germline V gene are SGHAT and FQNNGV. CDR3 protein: CASSLGLRSLNTEAFF.

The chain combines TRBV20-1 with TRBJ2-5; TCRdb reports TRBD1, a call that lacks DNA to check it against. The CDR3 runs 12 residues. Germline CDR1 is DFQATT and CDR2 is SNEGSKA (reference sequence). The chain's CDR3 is CSASRGRETQYF.

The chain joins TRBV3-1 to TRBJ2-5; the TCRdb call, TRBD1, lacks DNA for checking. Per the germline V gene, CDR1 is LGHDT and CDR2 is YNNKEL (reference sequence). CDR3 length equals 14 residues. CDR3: CASSQVDRVTTQYF.

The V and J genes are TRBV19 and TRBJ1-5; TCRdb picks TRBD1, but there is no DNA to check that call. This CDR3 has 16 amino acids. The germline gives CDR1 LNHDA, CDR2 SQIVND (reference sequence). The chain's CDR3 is CASSILTGTSNQPQHF.

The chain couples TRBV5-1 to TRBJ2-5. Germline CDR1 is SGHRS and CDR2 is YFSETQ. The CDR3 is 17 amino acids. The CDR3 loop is CASRHPQGVQGQETQYF.

This chain's CDR3 is CASSHVGGQELNQPQHF. The rearrangement links TRBV7-2 to TRBJ1-5; the TCRdb call, TRBD1, lacks DNA for checking. The CDR3 has 17 amino acids. Germline assignment: CDR1 SGHTA and CDR2 FQGNSA.

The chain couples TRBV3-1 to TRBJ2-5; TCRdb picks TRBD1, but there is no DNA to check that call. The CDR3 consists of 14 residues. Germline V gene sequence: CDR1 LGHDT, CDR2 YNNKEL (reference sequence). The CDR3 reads CASSQPGHEETQYF.

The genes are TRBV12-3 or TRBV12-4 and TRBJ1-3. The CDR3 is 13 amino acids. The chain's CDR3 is CASSLRQLNTIYF.

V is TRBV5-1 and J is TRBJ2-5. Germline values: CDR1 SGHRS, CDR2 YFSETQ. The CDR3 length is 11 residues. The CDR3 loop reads CASSLAETQYF.

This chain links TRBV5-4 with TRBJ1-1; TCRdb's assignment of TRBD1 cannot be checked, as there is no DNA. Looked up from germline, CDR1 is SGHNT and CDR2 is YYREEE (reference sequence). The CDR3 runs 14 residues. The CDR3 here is CASSLRQGGTEAFF.

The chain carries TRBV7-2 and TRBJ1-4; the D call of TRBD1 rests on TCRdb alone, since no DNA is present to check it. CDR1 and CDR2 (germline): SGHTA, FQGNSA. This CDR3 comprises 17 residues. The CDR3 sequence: CASSLGDRGRMIEKLFF.

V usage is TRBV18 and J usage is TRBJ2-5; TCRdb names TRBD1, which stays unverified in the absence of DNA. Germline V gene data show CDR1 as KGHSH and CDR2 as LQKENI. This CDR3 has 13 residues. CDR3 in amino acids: CASSQQGGETQYF.

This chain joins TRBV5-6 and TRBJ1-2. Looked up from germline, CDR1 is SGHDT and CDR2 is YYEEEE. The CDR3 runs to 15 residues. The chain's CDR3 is CASSLDQTLPYGYTF.

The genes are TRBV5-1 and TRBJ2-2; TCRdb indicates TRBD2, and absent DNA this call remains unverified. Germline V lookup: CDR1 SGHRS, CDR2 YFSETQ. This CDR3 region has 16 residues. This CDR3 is CATEEGAGGGTGELFF. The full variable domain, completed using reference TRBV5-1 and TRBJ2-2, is KAGVTQTPRYLIKTRGQQVTLSCSPISGHRSVSWYQQTPGQGLQFLFEYFSETQRNKGNFPGRFSGRQFSNSRSEMNVSTLELGDSALYLCATEEGAGGGTGELFFGEGSRLTVL.

CDR3 sequence: CASSLGQYQPQHF. The chain combines TRBV27 with TRBJ1-5; TCRdb gives TRBD1 as the D gene, but with no DNA this cannot be confirmed. Germline V CDR1 and CDR2: MNHEY, SMNVEV (reference sequence). The CDR3 runs 13 residues.